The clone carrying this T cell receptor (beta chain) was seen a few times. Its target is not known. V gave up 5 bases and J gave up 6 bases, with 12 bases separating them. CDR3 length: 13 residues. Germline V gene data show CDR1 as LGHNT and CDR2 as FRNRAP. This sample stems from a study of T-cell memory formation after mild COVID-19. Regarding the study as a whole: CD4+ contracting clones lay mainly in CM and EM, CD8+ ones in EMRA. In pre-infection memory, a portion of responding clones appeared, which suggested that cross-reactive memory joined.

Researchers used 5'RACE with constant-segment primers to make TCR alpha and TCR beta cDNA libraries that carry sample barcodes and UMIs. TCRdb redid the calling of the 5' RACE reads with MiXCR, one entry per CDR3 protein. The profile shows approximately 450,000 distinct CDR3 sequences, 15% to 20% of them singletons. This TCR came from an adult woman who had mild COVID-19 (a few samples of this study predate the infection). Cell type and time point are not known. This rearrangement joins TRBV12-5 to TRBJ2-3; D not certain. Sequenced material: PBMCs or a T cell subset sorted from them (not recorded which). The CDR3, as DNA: TGTGCTAGTGGTCAAGAGGTTTTGGATACGCAGTATTTT. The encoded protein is CASGQEVLDTQYF.